The sequence of this T cell receptor beta chain was determined in a study of Graves' ophthalmopathy and Graves' hyperthyroidism. This clonotype was seen a single time. Because it lacks the conserved phenylalanine or tryptophan at the end, this CDR3 is likely a read error. Because the CDR3's place on the DNA is in doubt, the DNA is left out and the CDR3 is given as listed by TCRdb. The study amplified TCR beta CDR3 regions using RNA transcripts. HTBI primers were used in a first-round RT-PCR, which preceded a second-round multiplex PCR. TCRdb re-called the multiplex PCR reads through MiXCR, storing one row per CDR3 protein. This table holds 400,000 or so distinct CDR3 sequences, approximately 18% found once. Germline-derived CDR1 and CDR2 are MNHNS and SASEGT. 13 amino acids form the CDR3, both terminal residues included.

The sample was peripheral blood. V gene TRBV6-1 combines with J gene TRBJ1-2; the table assigns TRBD1, which was not confirmed against the DNA. This TCR was sampled from an adult woman with stable Graves' hyperthyroidism. CDR3 sequence reads: CANSPRYRGRRLV.